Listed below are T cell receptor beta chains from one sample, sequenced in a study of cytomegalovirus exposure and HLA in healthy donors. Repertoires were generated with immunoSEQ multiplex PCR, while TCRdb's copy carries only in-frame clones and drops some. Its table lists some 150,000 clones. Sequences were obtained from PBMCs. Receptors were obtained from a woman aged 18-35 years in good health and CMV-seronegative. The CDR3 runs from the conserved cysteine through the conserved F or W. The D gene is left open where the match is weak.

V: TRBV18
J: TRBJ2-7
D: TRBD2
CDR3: CASSHRTSGHNEQYF
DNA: TGTGCCAGCTCACATCGGACTAGCGGACATAACGAGCAGTACTTC

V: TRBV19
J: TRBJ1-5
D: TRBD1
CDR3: CASSSYGQGHQPQHF
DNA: TGTGCCAGTAGTTCCTACGGACAGGGCCATCAGCCCCAGCATTTT

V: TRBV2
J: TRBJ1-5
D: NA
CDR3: CATRGTGDQPQHF
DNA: TGTGCCACCCGGGGGACCGGGGATCAGCCCCAGCATTTT

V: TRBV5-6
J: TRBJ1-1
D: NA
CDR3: CASSLGVAEAFF
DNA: TGTGCCAGCAGCTTGGGCGTCGCTGAAGCTTTCTTT

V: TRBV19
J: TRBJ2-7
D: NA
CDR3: CASSQGAGLHRYEQYF
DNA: TGTGCCAGTAGTCAAGGGGCAGGCTTACACCGCTACGAGCAGTACTTC

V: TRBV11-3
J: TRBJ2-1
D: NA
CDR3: CASSRDPGGRGNEQFF
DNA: TGTGCCAGCAGCAGAGACCCCGGAGGGCGGGGCAATGAGCAGTTCTTC

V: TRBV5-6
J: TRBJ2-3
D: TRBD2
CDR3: CASSFSPFSGRLTDTQYF
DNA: TGTGCCAGCAGCTTTTCCCCCTTCAGCGGGAGACTAACAGATACGCAGTATTTT

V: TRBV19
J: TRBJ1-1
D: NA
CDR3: CASSIKGGNTEAFF
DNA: TGTGCCAGTAGTATAAAAGGGGGTAACACTGAAGCTTTCTTT

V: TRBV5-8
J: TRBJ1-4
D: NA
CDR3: CASSLDLAGTANEKLFF
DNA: TGTGCCAGCAGCTTAGATCTGGCGGGGACGGCTAATGAAAAACTGTTTTTT

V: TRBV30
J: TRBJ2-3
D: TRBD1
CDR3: CAWSVDRVGTDTQYF
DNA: TGTGCCTGGAGTGTTGACAGGGTGGGCACAGATACGCAGTATTTT

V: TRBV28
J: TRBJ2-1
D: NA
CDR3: CASSLLDSHPSNEQFF
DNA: TGTGCCAGCAGTTTACTGGACAGCCACCCCTCAAATGAGCAGTTCTTC

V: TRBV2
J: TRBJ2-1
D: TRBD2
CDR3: CASEGGTSLHEQFF
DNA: TGTGCCAGTGAGGGAGGGACTAGCTTACATGAGCAGTTCTTC

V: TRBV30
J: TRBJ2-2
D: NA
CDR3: CAWRRGGFTGELFF
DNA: TGTGCCTGGAGGCGAGGCGGTTTCACCGGGGAGCTGTTTTTT